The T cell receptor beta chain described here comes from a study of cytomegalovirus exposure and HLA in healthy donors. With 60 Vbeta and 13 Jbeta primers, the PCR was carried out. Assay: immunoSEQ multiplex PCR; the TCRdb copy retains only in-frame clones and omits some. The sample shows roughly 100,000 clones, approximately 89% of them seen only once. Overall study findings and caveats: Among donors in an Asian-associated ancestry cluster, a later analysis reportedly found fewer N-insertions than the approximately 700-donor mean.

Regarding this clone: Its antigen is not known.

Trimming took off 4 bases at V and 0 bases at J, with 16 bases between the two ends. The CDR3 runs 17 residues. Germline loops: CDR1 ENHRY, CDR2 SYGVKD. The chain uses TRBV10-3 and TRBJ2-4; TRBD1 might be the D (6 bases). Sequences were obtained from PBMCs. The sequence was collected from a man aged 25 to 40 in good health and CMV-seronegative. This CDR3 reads CAISGQDADLAKNIQYF. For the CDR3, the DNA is TGTGCCATCAGTGGACAGGACGCAGATCTAGCCAAAAACATTCAGTACTTC.